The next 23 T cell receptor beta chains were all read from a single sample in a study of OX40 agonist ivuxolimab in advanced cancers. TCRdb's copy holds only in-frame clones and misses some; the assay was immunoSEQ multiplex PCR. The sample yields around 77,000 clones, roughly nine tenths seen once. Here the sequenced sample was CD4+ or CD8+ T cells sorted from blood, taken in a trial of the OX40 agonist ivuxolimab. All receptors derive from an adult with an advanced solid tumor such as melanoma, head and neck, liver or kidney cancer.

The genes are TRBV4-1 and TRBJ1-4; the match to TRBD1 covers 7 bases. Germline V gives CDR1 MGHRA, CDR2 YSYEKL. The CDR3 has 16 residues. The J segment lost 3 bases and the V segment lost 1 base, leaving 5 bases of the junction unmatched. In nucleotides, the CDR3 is TGCGCCAGCAGCCAAGTTTGGAGGGGGCCTAATGAAAAACTGTTTTTT. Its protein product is CASSQVWRGPNEKLFF.

The CDR3, as DNA: TGTGCCAGCTCGTCGGATGTCGGGGAGCTGTTTTTT. Translating it yields CASSSDVGELFF. The chain is built from TRBV18 and TRBJ2-2; D gene unclear. The CDR3 runs 12 residues. V gave up 6 bases and J gave up 7 bases, with 9 bases separating them. Germline CDR1 KGHSH, CDR2 LQKENI.

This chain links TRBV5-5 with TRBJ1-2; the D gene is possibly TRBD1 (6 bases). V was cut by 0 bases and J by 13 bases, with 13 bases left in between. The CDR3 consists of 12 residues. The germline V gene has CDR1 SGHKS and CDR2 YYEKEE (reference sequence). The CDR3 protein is CASSLEQGSSTF. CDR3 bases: TGTGCCAGCAGCTTGGAACAGGGTTCCTCCACCTTC.

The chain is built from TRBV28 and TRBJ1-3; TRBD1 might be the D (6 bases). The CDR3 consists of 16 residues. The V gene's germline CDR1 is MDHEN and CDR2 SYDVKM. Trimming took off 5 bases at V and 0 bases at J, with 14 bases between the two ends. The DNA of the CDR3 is TGTGCCAGCAGTCCAAGGGGGGGCTCCTCTGGAAACACCATATATTTT. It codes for CASSPRGGSSGNTIYF.

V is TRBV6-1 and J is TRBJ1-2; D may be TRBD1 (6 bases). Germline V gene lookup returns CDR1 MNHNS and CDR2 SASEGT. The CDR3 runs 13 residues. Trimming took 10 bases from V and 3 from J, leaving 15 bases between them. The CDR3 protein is CAIRQDLHYGYTF. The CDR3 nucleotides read TGTGCCATTCGACAGGACCTTCACTATGGCTACACCTTC.

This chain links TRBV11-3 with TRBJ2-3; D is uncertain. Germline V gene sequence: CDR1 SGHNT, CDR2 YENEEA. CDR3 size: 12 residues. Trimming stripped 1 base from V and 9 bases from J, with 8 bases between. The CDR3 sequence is CASSLGSETQYF. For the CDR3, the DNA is TGTGCCAGCAGCTTAGGATCGGAAACGCAGTATTTT.

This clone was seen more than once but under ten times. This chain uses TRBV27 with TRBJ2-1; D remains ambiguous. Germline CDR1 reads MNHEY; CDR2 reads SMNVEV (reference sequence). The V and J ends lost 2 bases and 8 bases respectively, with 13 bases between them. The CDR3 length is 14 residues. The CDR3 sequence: CASSLRQAWYEQFF. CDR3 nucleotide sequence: TGTGCCAGCAGTTTACGGCAGGCCTGGTATGAGCAGTTCTTC.

CDR3 nucleotide sequence: TGCGCCAGCAGCTTGGAGGGGGCGCGATCAGATACGCAGTATTTT. Translation: CASSLEGARSDTQYF. The J gene is TRBJ2-3, the V gene TRBV5-1; TRBD1 matches at 7 bases. Germline CDR1 and CDR2: SGHRS and YFSETQ. The CDR3 runs to 15 residues. Germline trimming cut 0 bases from V and 4 bases from J; bases unmatched to any gene: 5.

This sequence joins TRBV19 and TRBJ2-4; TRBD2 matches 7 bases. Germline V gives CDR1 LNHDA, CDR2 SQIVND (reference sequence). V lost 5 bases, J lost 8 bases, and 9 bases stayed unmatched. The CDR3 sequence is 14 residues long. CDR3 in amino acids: CASSPGGGGDIQYF. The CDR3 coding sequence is TGTGCCAGTAGTCCCGGCGGGGGAGGGGACATTCAGTACTTC. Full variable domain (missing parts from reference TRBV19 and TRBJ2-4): DGGITQSPKYLFRKEGQNVTLSCEQNLNHDAMYWYRQDPGQGLRLIYYSQIVNDFQKGDIAEGYSVSREKKESFPLTVTSAQKNPTAFYLCASSPGGGGDIQYFGAGTRLSVL.

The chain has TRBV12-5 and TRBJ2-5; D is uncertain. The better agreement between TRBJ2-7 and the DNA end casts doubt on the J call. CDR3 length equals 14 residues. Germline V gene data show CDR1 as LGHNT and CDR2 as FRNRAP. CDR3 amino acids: CASGLSGTNYEQYF. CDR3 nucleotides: TGTGCTAGTGGTTTGTCAGGTACAAACTACGAGCAGTACTTC.

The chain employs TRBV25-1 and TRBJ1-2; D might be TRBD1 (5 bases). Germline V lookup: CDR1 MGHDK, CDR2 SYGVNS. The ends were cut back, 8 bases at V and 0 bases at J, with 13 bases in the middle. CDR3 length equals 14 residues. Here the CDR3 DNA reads TGTGCCAGCTGGGGGACGGGAACTAACTATGGCTACACCTTC. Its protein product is CASWGTGTNYGYTF.

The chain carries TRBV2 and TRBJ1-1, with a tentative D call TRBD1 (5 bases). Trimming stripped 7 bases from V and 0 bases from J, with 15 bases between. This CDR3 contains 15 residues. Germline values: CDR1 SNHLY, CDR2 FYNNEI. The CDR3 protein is CASNPGGYMNTEAFF. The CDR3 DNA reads TGTGCCAGCAACCCCGGGGGGTACATGAACACTGAAGCTTTCTTT.

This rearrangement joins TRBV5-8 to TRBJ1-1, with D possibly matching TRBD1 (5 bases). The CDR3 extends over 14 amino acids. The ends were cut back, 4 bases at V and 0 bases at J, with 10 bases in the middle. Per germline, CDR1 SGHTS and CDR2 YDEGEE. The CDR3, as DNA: TGTGCCAGCAGCCCGGGACTGATGAACACTGAAGCTTTCTTT. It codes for CASSPGLMNTEAFF.

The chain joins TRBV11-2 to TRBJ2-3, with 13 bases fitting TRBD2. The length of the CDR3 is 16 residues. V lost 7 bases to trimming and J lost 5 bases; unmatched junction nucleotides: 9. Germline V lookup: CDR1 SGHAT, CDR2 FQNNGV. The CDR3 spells CASTQRLAGGIDTQYF. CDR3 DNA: TGTGCCAGCACCCAGAGACTAGCGGGAGGAATAGATACGCAGTATTTT.

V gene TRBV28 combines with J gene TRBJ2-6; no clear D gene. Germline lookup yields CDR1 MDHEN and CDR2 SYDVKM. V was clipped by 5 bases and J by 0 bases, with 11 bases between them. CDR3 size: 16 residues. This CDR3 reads CASSPPTVSGANVLTF. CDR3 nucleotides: TGTGCCAGCAGTCCCCCCACTGTCTCTGGGGCCAACGTCCTGACTTTC.

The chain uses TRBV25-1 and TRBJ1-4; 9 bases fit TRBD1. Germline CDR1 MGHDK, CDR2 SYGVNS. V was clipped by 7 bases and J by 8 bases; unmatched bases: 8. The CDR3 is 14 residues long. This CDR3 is CASTLGQGSEKLFF. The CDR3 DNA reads TGTGCCAGCACCTTGGGACAGGGCTCAGAAAAACTGTTTTTT.

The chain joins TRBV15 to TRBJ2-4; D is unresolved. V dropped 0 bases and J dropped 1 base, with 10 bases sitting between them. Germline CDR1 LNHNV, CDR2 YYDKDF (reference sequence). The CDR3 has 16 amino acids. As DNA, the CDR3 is TGTGCCACCAGCAGAGACCCCCCTATGGCCAAAAACATTCAGTACTTC. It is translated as CATSRDPPMAKNIQYF.

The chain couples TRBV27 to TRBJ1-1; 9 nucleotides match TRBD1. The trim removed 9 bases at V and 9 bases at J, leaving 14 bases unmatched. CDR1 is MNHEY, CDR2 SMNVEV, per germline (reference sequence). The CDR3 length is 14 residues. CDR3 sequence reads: CASLAGTGMVQAFF. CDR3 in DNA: TGTGCCAGTCTAGCCGGGACAGGGATGGTGCAAGCTTTCTTT.

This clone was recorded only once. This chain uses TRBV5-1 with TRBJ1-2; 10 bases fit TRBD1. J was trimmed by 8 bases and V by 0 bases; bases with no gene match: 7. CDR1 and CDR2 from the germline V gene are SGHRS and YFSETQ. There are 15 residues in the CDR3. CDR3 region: CASSLEGQGRLGYTF. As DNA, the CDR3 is TGCGCCAGCAGCTTGGAGGGACAGGGGAGGCTCGGCTACACCTTC.

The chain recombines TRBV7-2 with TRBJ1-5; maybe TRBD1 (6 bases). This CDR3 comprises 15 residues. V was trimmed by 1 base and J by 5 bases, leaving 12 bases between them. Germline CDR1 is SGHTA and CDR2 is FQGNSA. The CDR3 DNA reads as TGTGCCAGCAGCTTAGGACAGGCCGGTGATCAGCCCCAGCATTTT. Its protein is CASSLGQAGDQPQHF.

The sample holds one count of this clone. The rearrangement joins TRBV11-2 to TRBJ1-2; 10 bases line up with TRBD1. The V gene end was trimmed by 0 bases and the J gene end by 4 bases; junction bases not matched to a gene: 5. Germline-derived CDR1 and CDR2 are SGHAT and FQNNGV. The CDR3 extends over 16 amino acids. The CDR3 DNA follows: TGTGCCAGCAGCTTAGACGGTGGGACAGGGGTCTATGGCTACACCTTC. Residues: CASSLDGGTGVYGYTF.

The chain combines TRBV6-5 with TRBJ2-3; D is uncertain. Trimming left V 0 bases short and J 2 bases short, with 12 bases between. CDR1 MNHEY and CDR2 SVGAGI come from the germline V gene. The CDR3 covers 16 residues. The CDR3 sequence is CASSYSTASHTDTQYF. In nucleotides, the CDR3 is TGTGCCAGCAGTTACTCAACTGCGAGTCACACAGATACGCAGTATTTT.

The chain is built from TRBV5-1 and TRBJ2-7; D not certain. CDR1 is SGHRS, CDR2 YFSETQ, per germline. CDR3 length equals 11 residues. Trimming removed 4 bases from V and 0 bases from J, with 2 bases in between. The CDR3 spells CASSDSYEQYF. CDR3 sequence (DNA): TGCGCCAGCAGCGACTCCTACGAGCAGTACTTC. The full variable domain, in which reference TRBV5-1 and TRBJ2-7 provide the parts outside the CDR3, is KAGVTQTPRYLIKTRGQQVTLSCSPISGHRSVSWYQQTPGQGLQFLFEYFSETQRNKGNFPGRFSGRQFSNSRSEMNVSTLELGDSALYLCASSDSYEQYFGPGTRLTVT.